This TCR beta chain was observed in a study of human T cells and chemical hapten exposure. Study at large: Sensitization applied 2% DPC to 2 cm by 2 cm of upper inner arm skin.

The CDR3 totals 14 residues. Trimming cost V 6 bases and J 2 bases, with 14 bases left between them. Germline CDR1 and CDR2: MNHEY and SVGEGT. Study-level findings and limits: As patch test score rose, PT1 expanded TCR counts tended to rise as well.

Each cDNA molecule in the library carried unique molecular identifiers. MiXCR, applied by TCRdb to the RACE reads, yields one record per CDR3 protein. This table holds fewer than 130,000 distinct CDR3 sequences, roughly 9.6% found once. In this sample, this clonotype turned up many times. Antigen specificity is unknown. Time point noted: patch test 1, 2 weeks after DPC sensitization. Sample treatment: therapeutic diphenylcyclopropenone sensitization with weekly scalp DPC. Sequenced material: whole blood, taken in connection with sensitization to the hapten diphenylcyclopropenone (DPC). The source of this sequence is a woman in her thirties or forties with alopecia areata. Some clones in this sample may be carry-over from other donors' samples. The V and J genes are TRBV6-2 or TRBV6-3 and TRBJ2-7; the D is unclear. The CDR3 DNA reads TGTGCCAGCAGCCTCGGTCTACTAACCTACGAGCAGTACTTC. Protein product: CASSLGLLTYEQYF.